This T cell receptor (beta chain) was retrieved from a study of CXCR3-negative and CXCR3-positive naive CD8 T cells. Study context: Roughly 1.5 +/- 0.3 million TRB reads came from each library, giving about 130 million in total.

On this clonotype: The antigen remains undetermined.

Carrying UMI labels, the TRB cDNA libraries were prepared through 5' RACE. For each CDR3 protein, TCRdb gives one entry from its re-call of the 5' RACE reads, without DNA. Its listing shows approximately 88,000 distinct CDR3 sequences. The CDR3 consists of 15 residues. Per the germline V gene, CDR1 is SGHTA and CDR2 is FQGNSA. CD8+ T cell subsets were each sorted in triplicate, 300,000 or so cells apiece. Study results and caveats: The study found that naive CXCR3-negative and CXCR3-positive cells shared TRBV-TRBJ usage, while memory cells differed. Naive CXCR3-positive cells had TRB CDR3s more hydrophobic than those of CXCR3-negative naive cells. Memory CD8+ cells showed much lower diversity, while both naive subsets displayed comparably high diversity.

This TCR came from a human donor in good health. Some clones in this sample may be carry-over from other donors' samples. The chain recombines TRBV7-2 with TRBJ2-7; TCRdb calls TRBD1, which cannot be checked without DNA. The sequencing sample was made of naive CXCR3+ CD8+ T cells from blood. Described subset: CD45RO-CCR7+CD27+CD95- naive CD8+ T cells expressing CXCR3 (TNR3+). The CDR3 is CASRPDRSSSYEQYF.